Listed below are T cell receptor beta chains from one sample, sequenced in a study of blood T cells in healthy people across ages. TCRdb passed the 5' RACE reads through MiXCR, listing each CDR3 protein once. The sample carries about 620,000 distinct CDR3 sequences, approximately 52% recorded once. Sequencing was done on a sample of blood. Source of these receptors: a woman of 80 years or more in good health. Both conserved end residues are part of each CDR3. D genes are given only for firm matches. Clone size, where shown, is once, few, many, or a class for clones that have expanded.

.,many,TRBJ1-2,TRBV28,CASISVDSKEGYTF,TGTGCCAGCATTTCGGTGGACAGCAAAGAGGGCTACACCTTC
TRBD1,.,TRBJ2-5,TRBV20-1,CSARDQDRGFFQETQYF,TGCAGTGCTAGAGATCAGGACAGGGGGTTTTTCCAAGAGACCCAGTACTTC
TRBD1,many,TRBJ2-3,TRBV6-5,CASSSQPGTGVIDTQYF,TGTGCCAGCAGTTCACAGCCCGGGACAGGGGTTATAGATACGCAGTATTTT
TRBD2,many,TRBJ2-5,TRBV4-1,CASSQDRVPGTSSQETQYF,TGCGCCAGCAGCCAAGATCGGGTCCCCGGGACTAGCTCCCAAGAGACCCAGTACTTC
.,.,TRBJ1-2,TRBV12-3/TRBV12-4,CASSPWGGQGLDGYTF,TGTGCCAGCAGTCCTTGGGGGGGTCAGGGCCTGGATGGCTACACCTTC
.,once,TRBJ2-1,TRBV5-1,CASSLAGAGDEQFF,TGCGCCAGCAGCTTGGCCGGGGCCGGCGATGAGCAGTTCTTC
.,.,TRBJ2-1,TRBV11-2,CASSLQGPNTGEQFF,TGTGCCAGCAGCCTCCAAGGACCCAACACAGGAGAGCAGTTCTTC
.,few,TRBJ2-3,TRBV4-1,CASSQAGDTDTQYF,TGCGCCAGCAGCCAAGCAGGTGACACAGATACGCAGTATTTT
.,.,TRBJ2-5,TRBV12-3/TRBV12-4,CASSLFRGSETQYF,TGTGCCAGCAGTTTATTCCGGGGGAGTGAGACCCAGTACTTC
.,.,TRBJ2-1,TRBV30,CAWSGERSPREQFF,TGTGCCTGGAGTGGGGAACGCTCCCCGCGTGAGCAGTTCTTC
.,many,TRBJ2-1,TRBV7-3,CASSTLGVNDEQFF,TGTGCCAGCAGCACCCTCGGGGTGAACGATGAGCAGTTCTTC
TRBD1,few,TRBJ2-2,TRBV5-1,CASSLRTGDTGELFF,TGCGCCAGCAGCCTGAGGACAGGGGACACCGGGGAGCTGTTTTTT
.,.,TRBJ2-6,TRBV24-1,CATSEGGRSSGANVLTF,TGTGCCACCAGTGAGGGCGGACGGAGCTCTGGGGCCAACGTCCTGACTTTC
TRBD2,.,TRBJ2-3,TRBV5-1,CASSWTLAGGPSDTQYF,TGCGCCAGCAGCTGGACCCTAGCGGGGGGGCCTTCAGATACGCAGTATTTT
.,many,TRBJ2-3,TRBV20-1,CSARVGRDTQYF,TGCAGTGCTAGAGTGGGGCGGGATACGCAGTATTTT
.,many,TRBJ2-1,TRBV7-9,CASSEIGVLNNEQFF,TGTGCCAGCAGTGAAATAGGGGTACTAAACAATGAGCAGTTCTTC
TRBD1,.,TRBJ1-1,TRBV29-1,CSVDGQGAMNTEAFF,TGCAGCGTAGACGGACAGGGGGCTATGAACACTGAAGCTTTCTTT
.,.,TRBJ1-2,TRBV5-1,CASSLAQTGTLYGYTF,TGCGCCAGCAGCTTGGCCCAGACAGGCACCCTCTATGGCTACACCTTC
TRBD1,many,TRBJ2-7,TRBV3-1,CASSRDRATLYEQYF,TGTGCCAGCTCCCGGGACAGGGCCACCCTCTACGAGCAGTACTTC
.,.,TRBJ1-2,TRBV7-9,CASRPSGNRDGYTF,TGTGCCAGCAGGCCATCGGGAAACCGGGATGGCTACACCTTC
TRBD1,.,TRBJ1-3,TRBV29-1,CSVEDVETGKGYTIYF,TGCAGCGTTGAAGATGTCGAGACAGGGAAGGGATACACCATATATTTT
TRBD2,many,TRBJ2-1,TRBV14,CASREAGAPFNEQFF,TGTGCCAGCAGGGAAGCGGGGGCCCCTTTCAATGAGCAGTTCTTC
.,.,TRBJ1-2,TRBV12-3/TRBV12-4,CASSYGRGRGYTF,TGTGCGAGCAGTTATGGCAGGGGACGGGGCTACACCTTC
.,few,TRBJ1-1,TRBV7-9,CASSLSAANTEAFF,TGTGCCAGCAGCCTGTCGGCAGCGAACACTGAAGCTTTCTTT
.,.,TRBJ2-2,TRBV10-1,CASSESEAGELFF,TGCGCCAGCAGTGAGTCGGAGGCCGGGGAGCTGTTTTTT
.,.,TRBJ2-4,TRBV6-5,CASKPGFGEQYF,TGTGCCAGCAAACCAGGGTTTGGCGAGCAATACTTC
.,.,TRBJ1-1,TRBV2,CASSVSTELTEAFF,TGTGCCAGCAGTGTTAGCACGGAACTCACTGAAGCTTTCTTT
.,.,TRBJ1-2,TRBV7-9,CASGLGATNYGYTF,TGTGCCAGCGGGTTAGGGGCCACTAACTATGGCTACACCTTC
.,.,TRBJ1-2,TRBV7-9,CASSLGQGNLYGYTF,TGTGCCAGCAGCTTAGGACAAGGAAACCTCTATGGCTACACCTTC
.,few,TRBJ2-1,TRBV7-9,CASSLDSGGEQFF,TGTGCCAGCAGCTTAGATAGCGGAGGGGAGCAGTTCTTC
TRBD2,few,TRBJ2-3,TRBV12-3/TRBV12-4,CASSLAVASGMRRTDTQYF,TGTGCCAGCAGTTTAGCGGTGGCTAGCGGGATGAGACGCACAGATACGCAGTATTTT
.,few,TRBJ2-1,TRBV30,CAHRGINEQFF,TGTGCCCATCGGGGGATAAATGAGCAGTTCTTC
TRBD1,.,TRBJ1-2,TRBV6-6,CASSRRDRGPYGYTF,TGTGCCAGCAGTCGACGGGACAGGGGTCCCTATGGCTACACCTTC
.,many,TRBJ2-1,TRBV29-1,CSPRVGSDEQFF,TGCAGCCCCAGGGTGGGATCGGATGAGCAGTTCTTC
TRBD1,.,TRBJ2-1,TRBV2,CASRGQGREQFF,TGTGCCAGCAGGGGACAGGGTAGGGAGCAGTTCTTC
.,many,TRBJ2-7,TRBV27,CASRWDLRSYEQYF,TGTGCCAGCAGGTGGGACTTGCGGTCCTACGAGCAGTACTTC
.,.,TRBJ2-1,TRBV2,CATKRRNSYNEQFF,TGTGCCACCAAACGAAGGAACTCCTACAATGAGCAGTTCTTC
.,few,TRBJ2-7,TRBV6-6,CASNLARSPYEQYF,TGTGCCAGCAACCTCGCCAGGTCTCCCTACGAGCAGTACTTC
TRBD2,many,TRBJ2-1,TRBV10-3,CAISELAGGSPYNEQFF,TGTGCCATCAGTGAACTAGCGGGGGGGTCCCCCTACAATGAGCAGTTCTTC
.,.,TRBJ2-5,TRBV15,CATSEGRLKQETQYF,TGTGCCACCAGCGAGGGCCGGTTGAAACAAGAGACCCAGTACTTC
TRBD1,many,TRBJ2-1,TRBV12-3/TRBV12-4,CASSPDRGQGYNEQFF,TGTGCCAGCAGTCCCGACAGGGGGCAGGGCTACAATGAGCAGTTCTTC
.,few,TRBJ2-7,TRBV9,CASSPRQVSYEQYF,TGTGCCAGCAGCCCGAGACAGGTCTCCTACGAGCAGTACTTC
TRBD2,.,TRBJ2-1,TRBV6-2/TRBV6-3,CASSSLNLRAGARSEQFF,TGTGCCAGCAGCAGCCTCAATTTACGTGCGGGAGCCAGGAGTGAGCAGTTCTTC
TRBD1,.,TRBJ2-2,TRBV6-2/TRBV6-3,CASSFPPRTGGNTGELFF,TGTGCCAGCAGTTTCCCACCTCGGACAGGGGGAAACACCGGGGAGCTGTTTTTT
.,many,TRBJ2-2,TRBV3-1,CASSPNRGGPGELFF,TGTGCCAGCAGCCCAAACAGGGGAGGACCCGGGGAGCTGTTTTTT
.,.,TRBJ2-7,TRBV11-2,CASSLIPRITGNPYNEQYF,TGTGCCAGCAGCTTAATACCTCGTATAACAGGGAATCCCTACAATGAGCAGTACTTC
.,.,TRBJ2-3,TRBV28,CASSRFIDTQYF,TGTGCCAGCAGTCGCTTCATAGATACGCAGTATTTT
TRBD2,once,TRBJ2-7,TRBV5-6,CASSFHTGTSGNEQYF,TGTGCCAGCAGTTTTCACACCGGGACTAGCGGGAATGAGCAGTACTTC
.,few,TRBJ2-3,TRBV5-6,CASSLRTILNTDTQYF,TGTGCCAGCAGCCTCCGGACTATCCTTAACACAGATACGCAGTATTTT
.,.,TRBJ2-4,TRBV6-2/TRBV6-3,CASGDWGGISQFGWYF,TGTGCCAGCGGGGACTGGGGCGGGATCAGCCAGTTCGGTTGGTACTTC
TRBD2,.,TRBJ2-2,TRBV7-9,CASSLELAGGLNTGELFF,TGTGCCAGCAGCTTAGAGCTAGCGGGGGGCCTGAACACCGGGGAGCTGTTTTTT
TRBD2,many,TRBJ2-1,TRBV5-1,CASSSLGGDNEQFF,TGCGCCAGCAGTTCTCTGGGAGGGGACAATGAGCAGTTCTTC
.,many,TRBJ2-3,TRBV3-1,CASSQAPSNTQYF,TGTGCCAGCAGCCAAGCACCCAGTAATACGCAGTATTTT
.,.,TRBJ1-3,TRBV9,CASSVEGGPGNTIYF,TGTGCCAGCAGCGTAGAGGGCGGGCCGGGAAACACCATATATTTT
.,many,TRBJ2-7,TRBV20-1,CSASKSKSHSYEQYF,TGCAGTGCTAGCAAATCTAAGTCCCACTCCTACGAGCAGTACTTC
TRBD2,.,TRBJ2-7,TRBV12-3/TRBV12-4,CASRVTSGSHEQYF,TGTGCCAGCAGGGTGACTAGCGGGAGCCATGAGCAGTACTTC
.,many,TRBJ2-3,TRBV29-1,CSVVTAPDTQYF,TGCAGCGTTGTGACAGCGCCAGATACGCAGTATTTT
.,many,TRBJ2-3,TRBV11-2,CASSYVANTDTQYF,TGTGCCAGCAGCTACGTAGCAAACACAGATACGCAGTATTTT
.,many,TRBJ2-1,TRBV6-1,CASSEQAGRKNEQFF,TGTGCCAGCAGTGAACAGGCAGGGCGTAAAAATGAGCAGTTCTTC
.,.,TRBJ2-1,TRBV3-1,CASSPGGAISYNEQFF,TGTGCCAGCAGCCCTGGGGGGGCGATCTCCTACAATGAGCAGTTCTTC